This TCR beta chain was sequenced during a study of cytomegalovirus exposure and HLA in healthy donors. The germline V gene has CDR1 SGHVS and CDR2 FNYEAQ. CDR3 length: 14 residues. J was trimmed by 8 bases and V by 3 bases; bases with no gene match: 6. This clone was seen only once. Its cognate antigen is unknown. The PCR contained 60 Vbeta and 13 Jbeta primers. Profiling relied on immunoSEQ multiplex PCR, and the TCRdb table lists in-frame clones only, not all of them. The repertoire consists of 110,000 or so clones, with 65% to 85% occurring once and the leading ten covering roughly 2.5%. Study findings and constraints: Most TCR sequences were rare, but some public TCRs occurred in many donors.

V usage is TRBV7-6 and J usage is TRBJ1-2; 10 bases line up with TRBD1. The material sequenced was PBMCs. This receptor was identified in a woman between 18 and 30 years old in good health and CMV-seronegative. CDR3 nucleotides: TGTGCCAGCAGCTTCCCGGACAGGGGGAACGGCTACACCTTC. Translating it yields CASSFPDRGNGYTF.